Shown below are 15 T cell receptor beta chains from a single sample sequenced in a study of response to subunit inactivated influenza vaccine. From the RT-PCR reads, TCRdb called clonotypes with MiXCR, one entry per CDR3 protein. Seen here are about 310,000 distinct CDR3 sequences, less than 25% observed once, and the top ten hold 10% to 13%. The specimen was PBMCs from blood, collected about 19 months after vaccination. The receptors shown here come from a man aged 50-75 years who received an inactivated influenza vaccine.

This clonotype was detected ten times or more. Its ends do not fully match the called genes, so a read error is possible. The V and J genes are TRBV5-1 and TRBJ2-4; possible D gene TRBD2, 5 bases. The CDR3 spans 15 residues. Germline V gene lookup returns CDR1 SGHRS and CDR2 YFSETQ. The DNA for the CDR3 is TGCGCCAGCAGCTTAGGAGGTGGAGCCCAAAACATTCAGTACTTC. As protein: CASSLGGGAQNIQYF.

Only a few counts were recorded for this clonotype. At one of its ends the junction is not consistent with the germline gene, which may arise from a read error. The rearrangement joins TRBV6-2 or TRBV6-3 to TRBJ1-2; no clear D. The CDR3 has 13 amino acids. Germline-derived CDR1 and CDR2 are MNHEY and SVGEGT. CDR3 sequence reads: CASRYLANYGYTF. Here the CDR3 DNA reads TGTGCCAGCAGATACTTAGCTAACTATGGCTACACCTTC.

There are a few counts of this clonotype. The chain carries TRBV20-1 and TRBJ2-3, with D tentatively TRBD2 (5 bases). The germline V gene encodes CDR1 DFQATT and CDR2 SNEGSKA (reference sequence). The CDR3 has 18 residues. V was cut by 0 bases and J by 0 bases, with 19 bases left in between. The CDR3 is CSARDRVVGGPSTDTQYF. The CDR3 DNA follows: TGCAGTGCTAGAGATCGAGTGGTGGGCGGGCCGAGCACAGATACGCAGTATTTT.

Many counts were recorded for this clonotype. V and J are TRBV24-1 and TRBJ1-2; D remains unclear. Germline CDR1 reads KGHDR; CDR2 reads SFDVKD. CDR3 length: 13 amino acids. The V and J ends lost 0 bases and 8 bases respectively, with 9 bases between them. CDR3 protein: CATSDLPEQGYTF. As DNA, the CDR3 is TGTGCCACCAGTGATTTGCCCGAGCAGGGCTACACCTTC.

The rearrangement joins TRBV20-1 to TRBJ2-3; D possibly uses TRBD1 or TRBD2 (5 bases each). V was shortened by 4 bases and J by 6 bases, with 17 bases between the two germline ends. This CDR3 region has 14 residues. Germline values: CDR1 DFQATT, CDR2 SNEGSKA (reference sequence). CDR3 sequence (DNA): TGCAGTGCTAACCCCGGGACCCCTGGCGATACGCAGTATTTT. Its translation is CSANPGTPGDTQYF.

The chain couples TRBV28 to TRBJ1-2, with D possibly TRBD1 on 6 matching bases. Deletions cut 3 bases from V and 3 bases from J, with 11 bases between. CDR1 and CDR2 from the germline V gene are MDHEN and SYDVKM. The CDR3 covers 14 residues. The CDR3 bases are TGTGCCAGCAGTTTGACGGACAGCTACTATGGCTACACCTTC. This translates into CASSLTDSYYGYTF.

This clonotype occurred a few times. The chain carries TRBV7-9 and TRBJ1-4; D is possibly TRBD1 (6 bases). Germline V gene sequence: CDR1 SEHNR, CDR2 FQNEAQ (reference sequence). Trimming pared 5 bases from V and 0 bases from J, leaving 7 bases between. This CDR3 spans 14 amino acids. This CDR3 is CASSQGSTNEKLFF. The CDR3, as DNA: TGTGCCAGCAGCCAGGGGTCAACTAATGAAAAACTGTTTTTT.

This chain connects TRBV5-6 to TRBJ2-3; D gene uncertain. The CDR3 spans 14 residues. CDR1 is SGHDT, CDR2 YYEEEE, per germline. The V and J ends lost 4 bases and 1 base respectively, with 10 bases between them. This CDR3 reads CASSPVRGTDTQYF. The CDR3 nucleotides read TGTGCCAGCAGCCCCGTCCGGGGCACAGATACGCAGTATTTT.

V gene TRBV3-1 combines with J gene TRBJ1-2; D is uncertain. The germline gives CDR1 LGHDT, CDR2 YNNKEL (reference sequence). Trimming cost V 1 base and J 8 bases, with 8 bases left between them. The CDR3 length is 12 residues. CDR3 DNA: TGTGCCAGCAGCCAAGTCGATGGCGGCTACACCTTC. This gives the protein CASSQVDGGYTF.

The V and J genes are TRBV20-1 and TRBJ1-1; weak D call: TRBD1 (5 bases). The CDR3 covers 15 residues. V was trimmed by 6 bases and J by 1 base, leaving 18 bases between them. From germline, CDR1 is DFQATT and CDR2 SNEGSKA (reference sequence). Here the CDR3 reads CSALGGVRRNTEAFF. Written as DNA, the CDR3 is TGCAGTGCCCTCGGGGGTGTGAGGAGGAACACTGAAGCTTTCTTT.

This chain joins TRBV5-6 and TRBJ2-7; 8 nucleotides match TRBD1. CDR1 and CDR2 from the germline V gene are SGHDT and YYEEEE. V was pared by 1 base and J by 6 bases, with 6 bases of the junction left unmatched. The CDR3 length is 14 residues. The CDR3 protein is CASSLRQGFGEQYF. CDR3 nucleotides: TGTGCCAGCAGCTTGCGACAGGGGTTTGGCGAGCAGTACTTC.

The chain employs TRBV6-1 and TRBJ1-6; a weak D match, TRBD1 (5 bases). The CDR3 has 13 residues. With 10 bases removed from V and 3 bases from J, the gap between germline ends came to 10 bases. The germline V gene encodes CDR1 MNHNS and CDR2 SASEGT. CDR3 loop: CAIGGNYNSPLHF. CDR3 coding DNA: TGTGCCATCGGGGGGAACTATAATTCACCCCTCCACTTT.

This clonotype was found many times. J is TRBJ2-5 and V is TRBV29-1, with no clear D. The germline gives CDR1 SQVTM, CDR2 ANQGSEA. Trimming stripped 3 bases from V and 1 base from J, with 15 bases between. The CDR3 is 15 amino acids. CDR3 protein: CSVEVLGLGQETQYF. CDR3 nucleotides: TGCAGCGTTGAGGTTTTAGGCTTAGGCCAAGAGACCCAGTACTTC.

This chain uses TRBV11-2 with TRBJ2-1; D gene ambiguous. The CDR3 covers 11 residues. V lost 4 bases to trimming and J lost 9 bases, with 7 bases between them. Germline loops: CDR1 SGHAT, CDR2 FQNNGV. CDR3 sequence: CASSSWGEQFF. Written as DNA, the CDR3 is TGTGCCAGCAGCTCTTGGGGTGAGCAGTTCTTC.

CDR3 amino acids: CASTVGTGSVIKVAGELFF. Here the CDR3 DNA reads TGTGCCAGCACTGTGGGTACAGGGTCGGTGATAAAGGTTGCCGGGGAGCTGTTTTTT. The chain is built from TRBV28 and TRBJ2-2, with D possibly TRBD1 on 6 matching bases. Trimming cost V 7 bases and J 6 bases, with 30 bases left between them. This CDR3 has 19 residues. Germline CDR1 and CDR2: MDHEN and SYDVKM.